This T cell receptor (beta chain) was found in a study of T-cell memory formation after mild COVID-19 (dated by TCRdb to the early 2020s). For context, the study as a whole: TCR sequence clusters from the two donors were largely donor specific. The cohort comprised two young, previously healthy adult volunteers, one female and one male. In two donors, T-cell clones that expanded and contracted after mild COVID-19 were tracked by sequencing TCRalpha and TCRbeta repertoires over time.

Ficoll-Paque density gradient centrifugation was used to isolate PBMCs. Relative to germline, V is missing 5 bases and J is missing 4 bases, with 7 bases of the junction outside any gene match. The CDR3, from cysteine to phenylalanine, totals 15 residues. Here the CDR3 DNA is all that survives: 45 bases in frame from base 1. The listed sequencing device is Illumina NovaSeq 6000. Using 5'RACE with constant-segment primers, TCRalpha and TCRbeta cDNA libraries were constructed, with sample barcodes and unique molecular identifiers added in the process. RNA was extracted from every sample with Trizol reagent. The libraries were amplified in two PCR steps, and the second step added a second sample barcode and Illumina TruSeq adapters. The libraries were sequenced on an Illumina NovaSeq using 2 x 150 bp paired-end reads. Per the original workflow: The reads were demultiplexed and collapsed into UMI-guided consensus sequences using migec v1.2.7. With mixcr v2.1.11, UMI consensuses were aligned to TRA and TRB V and J templates and assembled into clonotypes. Expanded or contracted clonotypes were those called significant by both edgeR and NoisET, with noise models trained on biological replicates. For edgeR calls, a false discovery rate-adjusted p below 0.01 and a log2 fold-change threshold of 1 were applied. PCA with hierarchical clustering of max-normalized trajectories of the 1000 most abundant clonotypes was used as exploratory dynamics analysis. Each responding clone was given a CD4 or CD8 phenotype based on the CD4+ and CD8+ repertoires, which had been sequenced separately. The raw public reads went through TCRdb reprocessing: fastp at Q25, MiXCR clone calling, in-frame beta chains kept. Rows with a matching CDR3 protein are joined into one entry that keeps the most common DNA and genes. The V and J calls, along with clone size, are taken from TCRdb and not from the paper's own processing. The sample table holds hundreds of thousands of distinct CDR3 sequences, of which around a sixth were seen once. Clones ranked in the top ten supply about 8.1% of the sample.

The research as a whole found: Clones that contracted from day 15 to 85 showed balanced CD4/CD8 phenotypes, whereas a second wave of clones that expanded from day 15 to 37 leaned towards CD4+. The study included only two mild cases, and larger cohorts that include severe cases with pre-infection samples were judged to be necessary. Contracting CD4+ clones were found mainly in CM and EM memory subsets, while CD8+ clones were enriched in EMRA. Some responding clones were detected in pre-infection memory, suggesting pre-existing cross-reactive memory T cells joined the SARS-CoV-2 response. SARS-CoV-2 specificity was not confirmed for the second-wave clones peaking on day 37.

About this clonotype: Which antigen it targets is not known. No base qualities exist here, and no much larger clone lies one base off it.

Sequenced input: PBMCs or a T cell subset sorted from them (not recorded which). The rearranged chain carries TRBV12-3 or TRBV12-4 and TRBJ2-2; 7 of the junction bases match TRBD1. This TCR derives from an adult woman who had mild COVID-19 (a few samples of this study predate the infection). The sample titles of this study are shuffled in the database, so cell type and time point are left out; the donor was told from shared clones. In nucleotides, the sequence is TGTGCCAGCAGTCCCGGGACAGACTCCACCGGGGAGCTGTTTTTT. Its protein product is CASSPGTDSTGELFF.